The rows below give T cell receptor beta chains drawn from one sample of a study of T-cell reconstitution after alpha-beta-depleted transplantation in children. MiXCR, run by TCRdb on the PCR reads, gives a single entry per CDR3 protein. The table has about 260,000 distinct CDR3 sequences, 7.5% to 9.5% seen once. Sequencing was performed on PBMCs, mostly from graft donor cells, taken 180 days after TCRalphabeta/CD19-depleted stem cell transplant. These receptors were obtained from a male patient aged 10 to 17 who had a stem cell transplant for acute lymphoblastic leukemia, so the T cells may come from the graft donor. The conserved cysteine and the conserved F or W are not part of the CDR3 here. The order of the fields is D gene, J gene, V gene, CDR3 protein. A D gene is named only where the DNA matches it firmly.

D gene: -
J gene: TRBJ1-4
V gene: TRBV6-5
CDR3 protein: ASSYSGVREKLF

D gene: -
J gene: TRBJ2-1
V gene: TRBV7-2
CDR3 protein: ASSRTTGPTGQF

D gene: -
J gene: TRBJ2-3
V gene: TRBV9
CDR3 protein: ASSVELSGTDTQY

D gene: -
J gene: TRBJ2-3
V gene: TRBV28
CDR3 protein: ASSFAGNTDTQY

D gene: -
J gene: TRBJ1-5
V gene: TRBV15
CDR3 protein: ATSSRRGGNQPQH

D gene: TRBD2
J gene: TRBJ2-1
V gene: TRBV7-9
CDR3 protein: ASTLGLASDEQF

D gene: -
J gene: TRBJ2-1
V gene: TRBV5-1
CDR3 protein: ASSPLTSYNEQF

D gene: -
J gene: TRBJ2-3
V gene: TRBV27
CDR3 protein: ASSGWGRGTDTQY

D gene: -
J gene: TRBJ1-2
V gene: TRBV28
CDR3 protein: ASSLPQGGYT

D gene: -
J gene: TRBJ2-6
V gene: TRBV6-4
CDR3 protein: ASSDRRGSSSGANVLT

D gene: -
J gene: TRBJ1-1
V gene: TRBV10-3
CDR3 protein: AISAHKGGRDTEAF

D gene: -
J gene: TRBJ2-3
V gene: TRBV5-6
CDR3 protein: ASSFGGDSDTQY

D gene: -
J gene: TRBJ2-5
V gene: TRBV3-1
CDR3 protein: ASSQDQGSIGAPGETQY

D gene: TRBD1
J gene: TRBJ2-3
V gene: TRBV19
CDR3 protein: ASSPTGVNTDTQY

D gene: TRBD2
J gene: TRBJ2-5
V gene: TRBV20-1
CDR3 protein: GWRGAGETQY

D gene: -
J gene: TRBJ2-6
V gene: TRBV10-3
CDR3 protein: AISGSGGANVLT

D gene: TRBD2
J gene: TRBJ2-1
V gene: TRBV18
CDR3 protein: ASSPRPGLGVYNEQF

D gene: -
J gene: TRBJ1-4
V gene: TRBV7-2
CDR3 protein: ASSLAGTGTEKLF

D gene: TRBD1
J gene: TRBJ1-2
V gene: TRBV19
CDR3 protein: ASSIRADRAGGYT

D gene: TRBD1
J gene: TRBJ1-2
V gene: TRBV5-1
CDR3 protein: ASSLRQGNYGYT

D gene: -
J gene: TRBJ1-1
V gene: TRBV4-2
CDR3 protein: ASSQAGAWEAF

D gene: -
J gene: TRBJ2-7
V gene: TRBV10-3
CDR3 protein: AIRVDRYGYEQY

D gene: TRBD1
J gene: TRBJ1-2
V gene: TRBV9
CDR3 protein: ASSDSRDRSNYGYT

D gene: TRBD1
J gene: TRBJ2-7
V gene: TRBV5-1
CDR3 protein: ASSGQGGYEQY

D gene: -
J gene: TRBJ2-6
V gene: TRBV3-1
CDR3 protein: ASSHQSGANVLT

D gene: -
J gene: TRBJ2-1
V gene: TRBV28
CDR3 protein: ASSSADNEQF

D gene: -
J gene: TRBJ1-5
V gene: TRBV20-1
CDR3 protein: SARDLRGNQPQH

D gene: TRBD1
J gene: TRBJ2-7
V gene: TRBV27
CDR3 protein: AVGFYRGE

D gene: TRBD2
J gene: TRBJ2-1
V gene: TRBV20-1
CDR3 protein: SASRRTSGIKNEQF

D gene: -
J gene: TRBJ2-2
V gene: TRBV27
CDR3 protein: ASSHHGRELF

D gene: TRBD1
J gene: TRBJ1-1
V gene: TRBV29-1
CDR3 protein: SVGTGGANTEAF

D gene: -
J gene: TRBJ2-1
V gene: TRBV28
CDR3 protein: ASSFALIGNEQF

D gene: TRBD1
J gene: TRBJ2-3
V gene: TRBV20-1
CDR3 protein: SAISGQIFLEGSTDTQY

D gene: -
J gene: TRBJ1-5
V gene: TRBV4-3
CDR3 protein: ASSWGSGEPQH

D gene: -
J gene: TRBJ2-2
V gene: TRBV28
CDR3 protein: ASTPPDFLLTGELF

D gene: -
J gene: TRBJ2-6
V gene: TRBV2
CDR3 protein: ASILRDTRSSGANVLT

D gene: TRBD2
J gene: TRBJ2-2
V gene: TRBV27
CDR3 protein: ASSSSLAGPTGELF

D gene: TRBD1
J gene: TRBJ1-3
V gene: TRBV6-2/TRBV6-3
CDR3 protein: ASRTRTGSSGNTIY

D gene: TRBD2
J gene: TRBJ2-7
V gene: TRBV4-2
CDR3 protein: ASSQDPLGEGGYEQY

D gene: TRBD1
J gene: TRBJ1-5
V gene: TRBV10-3
CDR3 protein: AISKDRGKNQPQH

D gene: -
J gene: TRBJ1-1
V gene: TRBV3-1
CDR3 protein: ASSQKGDTEAF

D gene: -
J gene: TRBJ1-2
V gene: TRBV5-1
CDR3 protein: ASSLGGNGYT

D gene: TRBD1
J gene: TRBJ2-7
V gene: TRBV12-3/TRBV12-4
CDR3 protein: ASRPGQGIYEQY

D gene: -
J gene: TRBJ1-1
V gene: TRBV6-2/TRBV6-3
CDR3 protein: ASTQMNTEAF

D gene: -
J gene: TRBJ2-7
V gene: TRBV20-1
CDR3 protein: SARDPWTDPYEQY

D gene: TRBD2
J gene: TRBJ2-3
V gene: TRBV12-3/TRBV12-4
CDR3 protein: ASRILAGDTDTQY

D gene: -
J gene: TRBJ2-1
V gene: TRBV29-1
CDR3 protein: SEGAGSYNEQF

D gene: TRBD1
J gene: TRBJ1-1
V gene: TRBV29-1
CDR3 protein: SGATGGTEAF

D gene: -
J gene: TRBJ2-7
V gene: TRBV4-1
CDR3 protein: ASSYLWASLGYEQY

D gene: TRBD2
J gene: TRBJ2-1
V gene: TRBV9
CDR3 protein: ASSVATGRLAPYNEQF

D gene: -
J gene: TRBJ1-4
V gene: TRBV9
CDR3 protein: ASSGPGGVGEKLF

D gene: -
J gene: TRBJ2-7
V gene: TRBV18
CDR3 protein: ASSPPNSYEQY

D gene: -
J gene: TRBJ2-4
V gene: TRBV28
CDR3 protein: AMSPGQRAKNIQY

D gene: -
J gene: TRBJ2-7
V gene: TRBV5-1
CDR3 protein: ASRTNYEQY